This entry describes one TCR beta chain. This sample is drawn from a study of shared clonotypes between healthy human individuals. Study overall: Three plates each covered CD4 naive and memory; CD8 naive two, CD8 memory one.

The V gene's germline CDR1 is SQVTM and CDR2 ANQGSEA. There are 14 residues in the CDR3. V was clipped by 7 bases and J by 7 bases; unmatched bases: 8. Researchers divided each subset's genomic DNA evenly across several immunoSEQ plates. Sequencing used immunoSEQ multiplex PCR; TCRdb keeps in-frame clones, though not all of them. Of 550,000 to 650,000 clones listed, 96% are singletons. Naive CD8 cells lacked CD45RO, underwent positive selection for CCR7 and left out terminally differentiated effector memory CD45RA+ cells. This receptor was obtained from a woman younger than 45 in good health. The rearrangement joins TRBV29-1 to TRBJ2-1, with 12 bases that match TRBD2. Sequencing was done on a sample of naive CD8+ T cells sorted from blood. The CDR3: CSDASGTSGNEQFF. The CDR3 coding sequence is TGCAGCGATGCTTCCGGGACTAGCGGGAATGAGCAGTTCTTC.